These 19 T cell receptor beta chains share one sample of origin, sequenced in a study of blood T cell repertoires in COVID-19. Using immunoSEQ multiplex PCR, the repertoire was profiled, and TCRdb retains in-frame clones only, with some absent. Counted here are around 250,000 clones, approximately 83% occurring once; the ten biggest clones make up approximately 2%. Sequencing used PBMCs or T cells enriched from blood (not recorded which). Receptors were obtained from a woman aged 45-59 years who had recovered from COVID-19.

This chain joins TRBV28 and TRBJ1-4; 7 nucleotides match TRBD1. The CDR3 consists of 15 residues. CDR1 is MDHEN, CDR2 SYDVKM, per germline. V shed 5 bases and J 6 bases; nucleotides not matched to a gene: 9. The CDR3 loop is CASSPAGQTYEKLFF. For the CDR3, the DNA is TGTGCCAGCAGTCCGGCGGGACAGACTTATGAAAAACTGTTTTTT.

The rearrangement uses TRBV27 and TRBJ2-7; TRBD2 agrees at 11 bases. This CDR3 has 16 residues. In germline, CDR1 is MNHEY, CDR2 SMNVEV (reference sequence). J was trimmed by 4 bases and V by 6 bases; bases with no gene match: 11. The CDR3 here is CASRMGSGTSGYEQYF. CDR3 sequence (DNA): TGTGCCAGCAGGATGGGAAGTGGGACTAGCGGATACGAGCAGTACTTC.

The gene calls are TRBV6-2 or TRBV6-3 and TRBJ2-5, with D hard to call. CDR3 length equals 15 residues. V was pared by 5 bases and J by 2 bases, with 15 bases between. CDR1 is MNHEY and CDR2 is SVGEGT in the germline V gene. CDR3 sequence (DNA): TGTGCCAGCAGTCGCTCTACGTCTACTCAAGAGACCCAGTACTTC. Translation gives CASSRSTSTQETQYF.

The CDR3 DNA reads TGTGCCAGCAGTTACTCGGGCGGGTATGGAAACACCATATATTTT. Protein: CASSYSGGYGNTIYF. This chain links TRBV6-5 with TRBJ1-3, with D unclear. Looked up from germline, CDR1 is MNHEY and CDR2 is SVGAGI. The ends were cut back, 0 bases at V and 3 bases at J, with 9 bases in the middle. The CDR3 extends over 15 amino acids.

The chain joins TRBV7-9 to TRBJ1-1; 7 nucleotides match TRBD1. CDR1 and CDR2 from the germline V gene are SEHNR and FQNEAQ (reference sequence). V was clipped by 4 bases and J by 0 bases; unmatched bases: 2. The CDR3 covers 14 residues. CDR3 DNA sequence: TGTGCCAGCAGCTCCGGACAGGTGAACACTGAAGCTTTCTTT. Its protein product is CASSSGQVNTEAFF.

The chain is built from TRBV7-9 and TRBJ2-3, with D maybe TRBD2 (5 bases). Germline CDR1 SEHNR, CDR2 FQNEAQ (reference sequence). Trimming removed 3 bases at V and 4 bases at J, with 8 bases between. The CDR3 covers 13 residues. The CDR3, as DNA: TGTGCCAGCAGCTTGACTACCCCAGATACGCAGTATTTT. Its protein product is CASSLTTPDTQYF.

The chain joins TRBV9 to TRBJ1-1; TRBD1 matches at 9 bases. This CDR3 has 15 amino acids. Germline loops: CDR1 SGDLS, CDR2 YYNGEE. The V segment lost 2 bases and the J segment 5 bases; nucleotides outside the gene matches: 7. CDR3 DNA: TGTGCCAGCAGCGTTTTGGTGACAGGGGGTACTGAAGCTTTCTTT. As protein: CASSVLVTGGTEAFF.

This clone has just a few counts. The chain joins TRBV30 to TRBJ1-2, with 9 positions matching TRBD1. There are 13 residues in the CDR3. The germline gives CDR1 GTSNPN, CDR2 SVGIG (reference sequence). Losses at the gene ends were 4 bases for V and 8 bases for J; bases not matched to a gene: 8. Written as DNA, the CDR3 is TGTGCCTGGACCTCGACAGGGGGTAAAGGCTACACCTTC. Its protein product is CAWTSTGGKGYTF.

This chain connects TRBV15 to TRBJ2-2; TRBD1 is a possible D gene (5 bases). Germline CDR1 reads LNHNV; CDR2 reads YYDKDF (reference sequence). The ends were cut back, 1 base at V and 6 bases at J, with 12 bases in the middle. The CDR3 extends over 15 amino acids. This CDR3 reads CATSRGRVDPGELFF. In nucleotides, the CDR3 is TGTGCCACCAGCAGAGGCAGGGTAGACCCCGGGGAGCTGTTTTTT.

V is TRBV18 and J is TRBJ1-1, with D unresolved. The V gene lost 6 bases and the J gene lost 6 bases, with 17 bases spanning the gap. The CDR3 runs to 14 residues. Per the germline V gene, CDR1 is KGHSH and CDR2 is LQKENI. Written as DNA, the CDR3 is TGTGCCAGCTCCCTGCCGAGGGATCCCCCTGAAGCTTTCTTT. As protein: CASSLPRDPPEAFF.

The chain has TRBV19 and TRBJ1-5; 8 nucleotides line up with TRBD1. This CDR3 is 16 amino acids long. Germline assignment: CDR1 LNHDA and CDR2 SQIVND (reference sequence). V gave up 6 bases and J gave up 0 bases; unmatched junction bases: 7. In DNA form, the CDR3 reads TGTGCCAGTAGCGCCCTGGGACAGGCTAGCAATCAGCCCCAGCATTTT. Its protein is CASSALGQASNQPQHF.

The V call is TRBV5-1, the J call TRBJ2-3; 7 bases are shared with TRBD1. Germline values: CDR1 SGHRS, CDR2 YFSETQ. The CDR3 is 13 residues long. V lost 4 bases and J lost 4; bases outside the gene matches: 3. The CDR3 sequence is CASSSQGADTQYF. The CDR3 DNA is TGCGCCAGCAGCAGTCAGGGGGCAGATACGCAGTATTTT.

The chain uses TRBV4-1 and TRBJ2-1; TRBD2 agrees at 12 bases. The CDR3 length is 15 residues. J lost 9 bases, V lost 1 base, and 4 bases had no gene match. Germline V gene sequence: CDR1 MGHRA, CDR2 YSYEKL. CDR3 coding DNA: TGCGCCAGCAGCCAAGGACTAGCGGGAGTTGGTGAGCAGTTCTTC. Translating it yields CASSQGLAGVGEQFF.

CDR3 DNA sequence: TGTGCCAGCAGCTGGAAGGGGGATTTCAATCAGCCCCAGCATTTT. It translates to CASSWKGDFNQPQHF. V gene TRBV7-9 combines with J gene TRBJ1-5; D perhaps matches TRBD1 (6 bases). Germline assignment: CDR1 SEHNR and CDR2 FQNEAQ (reference sequence). The ends were cut back, 4 bases at V and 3 bases at J, with 13 bases in the middle. The CDR3 runs 15 residues.

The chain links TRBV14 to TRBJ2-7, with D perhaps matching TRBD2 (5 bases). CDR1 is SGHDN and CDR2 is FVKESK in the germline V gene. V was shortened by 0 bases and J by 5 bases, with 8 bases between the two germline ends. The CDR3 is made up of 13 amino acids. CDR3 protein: CASSQDWTHEQYF. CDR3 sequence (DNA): TGTGCCAGCAGCCAAGACTGGACTCACGAGCAGTACTTC. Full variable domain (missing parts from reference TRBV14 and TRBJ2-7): EAGVTQFPSHSVIEKGQTVTLRCDPISGHDNLYWYRRVMGKEIKFLLHFVKESKQDESGMPNNRFLAERTGGTYSTLKVQPAELEDSGVYFCASSQDWTHEQYFGPGTRLTVT.

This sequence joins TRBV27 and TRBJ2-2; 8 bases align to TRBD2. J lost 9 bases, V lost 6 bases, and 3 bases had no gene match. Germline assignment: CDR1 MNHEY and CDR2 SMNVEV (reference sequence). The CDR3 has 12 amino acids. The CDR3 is CASRPGGRELFF. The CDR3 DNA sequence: TGTGCCAGCAGGCCGGGGGGGCGGGAGCTGTTTTTT.

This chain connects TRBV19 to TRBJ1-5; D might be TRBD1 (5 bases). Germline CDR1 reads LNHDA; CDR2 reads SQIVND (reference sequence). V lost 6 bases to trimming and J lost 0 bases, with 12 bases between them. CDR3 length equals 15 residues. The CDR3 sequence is CASSYQGPSNQPQHF. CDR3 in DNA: TGTGCCAGTAGCTACCAGGGCCCTAGCAATCAGCCCCAGCATTTT.

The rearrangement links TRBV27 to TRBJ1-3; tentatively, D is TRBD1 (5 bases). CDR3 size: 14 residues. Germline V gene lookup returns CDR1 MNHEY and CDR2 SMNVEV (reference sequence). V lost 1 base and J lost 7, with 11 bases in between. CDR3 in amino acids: CASSLFSGANTIYF. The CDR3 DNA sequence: TGTGCCAGCAGTTTATTCTCTGGGGCGAACACCATATATTTT.

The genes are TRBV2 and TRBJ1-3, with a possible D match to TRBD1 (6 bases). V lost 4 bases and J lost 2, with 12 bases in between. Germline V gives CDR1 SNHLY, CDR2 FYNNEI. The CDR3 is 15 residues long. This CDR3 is CASSVLGTPGNTIYF. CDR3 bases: TGTGCCAGCAGTGTATTGGGGACACCTGGAAACACCATATATTTT. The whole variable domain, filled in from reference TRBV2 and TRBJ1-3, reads EPEVTQTPSHQVTQMGQEVILRCVPISNHLYFYWYRQILGQKVEFLVSFYNNEISEKSEIFDDQFSVERPDGSNFTLKIRSTKLEDSAMYFCASSVLGTPGNTIYFGEGSWLTVV.